Listed below are T cell receptor beta chains from one sample, sequenced in a study of T-cell memory formation after mild COVID-19. In TCRdb, the 5' RACE reads were re-called with MiXCR into one record per CDR3 protein. Here the sample spans 13,000 to 15,000 distinct CDR3 sequences, around 20% being singletons. The source material was PBMCs or a T cell subset sorted from them (not recorded which). Receptors were obtained from an adult woman who had mild COVID-19 (a few samples of this study predate the infection). Cell type and time point are not known. CDR3s include the opening cysteine and the closing phenylalanine or tryptophan. A D gene is named only where the DNA matches it firmly. The size entry is marked missing in some rows and otherwise reads once, few, many or a size class.

v_call: TRBV12-3/TRBV12-4; j_call: TRBJ1-5; clone_size: many; d_call: -; cdr3_length: 14; cdr3_nt: TGTGCCAGCAGCGACACCGGAGAGAATCAGCCCCAGCATTTT; cdr3_aa: CASSDTGENQPQHF
v_call: TRBV2; j_call: TRBJ2-1; clone_size: once; d_call: -; cdr3_length: 14; cdr3_nt: TGTGCCAGCAGGGGCCGACTCTATTACAATGAGCAGTTCTTC; cdr3_aa: CASRGRLYYNEQFF
v_call: TRBV6-6; j_call: TRBJ2-3; clone_size: once; d_call: -; cdr3_length: 13; cdr3_nt: TGTGCCAGCAGTCCCGGGACTGTGAATACGCAGTATTTT; cdr3_aa: CASSPGTVNTQYF
v_call: TRBV12-3/TRBV12-4; j_call: TRBJ2-7; clone_size: -; d_call: -; cdr3_length: 13; cdr3_nt: TGTGCCAGCAGCCCTAGCGACTTTACCAGAAAGTACTTC; cdr3_aa: CASSPSDFTRKYF
v_call: TRBV2; j_call: TRBJ1-2; clone_size: -; d_call: -; cdr3_length: 12; cdr3_nt: TGTGCCAGCAGTGAATCTCGTGAGGGCTACACCTTC; cdr3_aa: CASSESREGYTF
v_call: TRBV9; j_call: TRBJ1-2; clone_size: many; d_call: TRBD1; cdr3_length: 15; cdr3_nt: TGTGCCAGCAGCGCGCGGACAGGGGGCGACCATGGCTACACCTTC; cdr3_aa: CASSARTGGDHGYTF
v_call: TRBV29-1; j_call: TRBJ2-7; clone_size: many; d_call: TRBD2; cdr3_length: 14; cdr3_nt: TGCAGCGTCGTTAGCGGGAGCCGCGCCTACGAGCAGTACTTC; cdr3_aa: CSVVSGSRAYEQYF
v_call: TRBV13; j_call: TRBJ1-6; clone_size: -; d_call: TRBD1; cdr3_length: 14; cdr3_nt: TGTGCCAGCAGCCTCGCCGACAGGGAAGAAACCCTCCACTTT; cdr3_aa: CASSLADREETLHF
v_call: TRBV9; j_call: TRBJ2-2; clone_size: -; d_call: -; cdr3_length: 16; cdr3_nt: TGTGCCAGCAGCCCTCAGGGGGGAGCGAACACCGGGGAGCTGTTTTTT; cdr3_aa: CASSPQGGANTGELFF
v_call: TRBV7-3; j_call: TRBJ2-7; clone_size: many; d_call: -; cdr3_length: 13; cdr3_nt: TGTGCCAGCAGCTCCCCGAGCTCCTACGAGCAGTACTTC; cdr3_aa: CASSSPSSYEQYF
v_call: TRBV5-5; j_call: TRBJ2-3; clone_size: -; d_call: TRBD2; cdr3_length: 16; cdr3_nt: TGTGCCAGCAGCTACGGGACTAGCGCGACCACAGATACGCAGTATTTT; cdr3_aa: CASSYGTSATTDTQYF
v_call: TRBV6-6; j_call: TRBJ2-1; clone_size: medium-sized; d_call: -; cdr3_length: 19; cdr3_nt: TGTGCCAGCAGTTACTCGATAAGTTCGGCTAGCGCCTCCTACAATGAGCAGTTCTTC; cdr3_aa: CASSYSISSASASYNEQFF
v_call: TRBV9; j_call: TRBJ2-1; clone_size: many; d_call: -; cdr3_length: 19; cdr3_nt: TGTGCCAGCAGCGTCCCCTCCTCCCCGGGGCCGGAGGGTTTCGATGAGCAGTTCTTC; cdr3_aa: CASSVPSSPGPEGFDEQFF
v_call: TRBV27; j_call: TRBJ2-7; clone_size: many; d_call: -; cdr3_length: 13; cdr3_nt: TGTGCCAGCAGTCTCACCCAGGGGTCCGAGCAGTACTTC; cdr3_aa: CASSLTQGSEQYF
v_call: TRBV4-2; j_call: TRBJ2-7; clone_size: few; d_call: TRBD1; cdr3_length: 16; cdr3_nt: TGTGCCAGCAGCCAAGAAGGCGGGGACAGGGGGTACGAGCAGTACTTC; cdr3_aa: CASSQEGGDRGYEQYF
v_call: TRBV19; j_call: TRBJ2-2; clone_size: many; d_call: -; cdr3_length: 16; cdr3_nt: TGTGCCAGTACCCGAACCGGGACACGGAACACCGGGGAGCTGTTTTTT; cdr3_aa: CASTRTGTRNTGELFF
v_call: TRBV15; j_call: TRBJ2-3; clone_size: large; d_call: -; cdr3_length: 13; cdr3_nt: TGTGCCACCAGCAGAGATAGGGTAGATACGCAGTATTTT; cdr3_aa: CATSRDRVDTQYF
v_call: TRBV27; j_call: TRBJ1-5; clone_size: many; d_call: TRBD1; cdr3_length: 17; cdr3_nt: TGTGCCAGCAGCAGGGGACAGGGGGCAAGGAGCAATCAGCCCCAGCATTTT; cdr3_aa: CASSRGQGARSNQPQHF
v_call: TRBV5-1; j_call: TRBJ1-2; clone_size: many; d_call: -; cdr3_length: 12; cdr3_nt: TGCGCCAGCAGCCCGCAGCGCTATGGCTACACCTTC; cdr3_aa: CASSPQRYGYTF
v_call: TRBV4-1; j_call: TRBJ2-7; clone_size: many; d_call: -; cdr3_length: 14; cdr3_nt: TGCGCCAGCAGCCAAGGCGGCGGTTTCTACGAGCAGTACTTC; cdr3_aa: CASSQGGGFYEQYF
v_call: TRBV5-1; j_call: TRBJ2-7; clone_size: many; d_call: -; cdr3_length: 14; cdr3_nt: TGCGCCAGCAGCTTGGGCCCTATGGACTACGAGCAGTACTTC; cdr3_aa: CASSLGPMDYEQYF
v_call: TRBV6-5; j_call: TRBJ1-2; clone_size: many; d_call: TRBD1; cdr3_length: 16; cdr3_nt: TGTGCCAGCAGTTACGTTAACAGGGGCCGTTACTATGGCTACACCTTC; cdr3_aa: CASSYVNRGRYYGYTF
v_call: TRBV6-2/TRBV6-3; j_call: TRBJ2-7; clone_size: -; d_call: TRBD1; cdr3_length: 14; cdr3_nt: TGTGCCAGCAGTTACTCGACAGGGGGCTACGAGCAGTACTTC; cdr3_aa: CASSYSTGGYEQYF
v_call: TRBV6-5; j_call: TRBJ2-1; clone_size: many; d_call: -; cdr3_length: 13; cdr3_nt: TGTGCCAGCAGACGGTCCCTCTACAATGAGCAGTTCTTC; cdr3_aa: CASRRSLYNEQFF
v_call: TRBV4-2; j_call: TRBJ2-7; clone_size: many; d_call: -; cdr3_length: 13; cdr3_nt: TGTGCCAGCAGCCAGGGACATTATTACGAGCAGTACTTC; cdr3_aa: CASSQGHYYEQYF
v_call: TRBV12-3/TRBV12-4; j_call: TRBJ2-5; clone_size: many; d_call: -; cdr3_length: 12; cdr3_nt: TGTGCCAGAAGTTTTTCCCTAAAGACCCAGTACTTC; cdr3_aa: CARSFSLKTQYF
v_call: TRBV7-3; j_call: TRBJ2-3; clone_size: many; d_call: -; cdr3_length: 11; cdr3_nt: TGTGCCAGCCAGAGCACAGATACGCAGTATTTT; cdr3_aa: CASQSTDTQYF
v_call: TRBV25-1; j_call: TRBJ1-1; clone_size: many; d_call: -; cdr3_length: 13; cdr3_nt: TGTGCCAGCAGTGTGGGGTTGAGCACTGAAGCTTTCTTT; cdr3_aa: CASSVGLSTEAFF
v_call: TRBV18; j_call: TRBJ1-1; clone_size: many; d_call: -; cdr3_length: 11; cdr3_nt: TGTGCCAGCTCACCAGGGACTGAAGCTTTCTTT; cdr3_aa: CASSPGTEAFF
v_call: TRBV5-4; j_call: TRBJ2-5; clone_size: many; d_call: -; cdr3_length: 13; cdr3_nt: TGTGCCAGCAGCTTGTGGGGGGAAGAGACCCAGTACTTC; cdr3_aa: CASSLWGEETQYF
v_call: TRBV7-3; j_call: TRBJ1-2; clone_size: many; d_call: -; cdr3_length: 12; cdr3_nt: TGTGCCAGCAGCTTTCAGGCCTATGGCTACACCTTC; cdr3_aa: CASSFQAYGYTF
v_call: TRBV23-1; j_call: TRBJ2-7; clone_size: many; d_call: TRBD1; cdr3_length: 16; cdr3_nt: TGCGCCAGCAGTCAATCGTTACAGGGGTCCTCCTACGAGCAGTACTTC; cdr3_aa: CASSQSLQGSSYEQYF
v_call: TRBV6-1; j_call: TRBJ2-5; clone_size: many; d_call: -; cdr3_length: 14; cdr3_nt: TGTGCCAGCATCCTTCGGGCCACGGGAGAGACCCAGTACTTC; cdr3_aa: CASILRATGETQYF
v_call: TRBV3-1; j_call: TRBJ2-1; clone_size: many; d_call: -; cdr3_length: 16; cdr3_nt: TGTGCCAGCAGCCAAGGTCGTGAGACTAGGGGGTTTGAGCAGTTCTTC; cdr3_aa: CASSQGRETRGFEQFF
v_call: TRBV5-1; j_call: TRBJ2-5; clone_size: many; d_call: -; cdr3_length: 12; cdr3_nt: TGCGCCAGCAGCTTGAACCAAGAGACCCAGTACTTC; cdr3_aa: CASSLNQETQYF
v_call: TRBV4-1; j_call: TRBJ2-3; clone_size: many; d_call: TRBD2; cdr3_length: 18; cdr3_nt: TGCGCCAGCAGCCAAGGGCGGGAGCGGGGGGCCAACACAGATACGCAGTATTTT; cdr3_aa: CASSQGRERGANTDTQYF
v_call: TRBV5-5; j_call: TRBJ2-4; clone_size: -; d_call: -; cdr3_length: 14; cdr3_nt: TGTGCCAGCAGCTTGGAGAGGGTCGGAAACATTCAGTACTTC; cdr3_aa: CASSLERVGNIQYF
v_call: TRBV5-6; j_call: TRBJ2-1; clone_size: few; d_call: -; cdr3_length: 17; cdr3_nt: TGTGCCAGCAGCTCGGACCGGGACCCCCGACGTGACAATGAGCAGTTCTTC; cdr3_aa: CASSSDRDPRRDNEQFF
v_call: TRBV7-8; j_call: TRBJ1-1; clone_size: -; d_call: -; cdr3_length: 16; cdr3_nt: TGTGCCAGCAGCCCCCGAGGGGGGGAAAGGTACACTGAAGCTTTCTTT; cdr3_aa: CASSPRGGERYTEAFF
v_call: TRBV21-1; j_call: TRBJ2-7; clone_size: many; d_call: -; cdr3_length: 15; cdr3_nt: TGTGCCAGCAGCAAAGACGGACAGGGGGCCTACGAGCAGTACTTC; cdr3_aa: CASSKDGQGAYEQYF
v_call: TRBV4-3; j_call: TRBJ2-5; clone_size: many; d_call: -; cdr3_length: 13; cdr3_nt: TGCGCCAGCAGCCCCGCAGGAGAAGAGACCCAGTACTTC; cdr3_aa: CASSPAGEETQYF
v_call: TRBV12-3/TRBV12-4; j_call: TRBJ2-3; clone_size: -; d_call: TRBD2; cdr3_length: 14; cdr3_nt: TGTGCCAGCGCTCTCGGGGGGGGGACAGATACGCAGTATTTT; cdr3_aa: CASALGGGTDTQYF
v_call: TRBV7-2; j_call: TRBJ2-5; clone_size: few; d_call: -; cdr3_length: 14; cdr3_nt: TGTGCCAGCAGCTTATGGGGCGGCCAAGAGACCCAGTACTTC; cdr3_aa: CASSLWGGQETQYF
v_call: TRBV7-8; j_call: TRBJ2-7; clone_size: many; d_call: TRBD1; cdr3_length: 15; cdr3_nt: TGTGCCAGCAGCTCCGGACAGGGCGTAAACTACGAGCAGTACTTC; cdr3_aa: CASSSGQGVNYEQYF
v_call: TRBV13; j_call: TRBJ2-3; clone_size: many; d_call: -; cdr3_length: 15; cdr3_nt: TGTGCCAGCAGTACGGCGGGACCAAAGACAGATACGCAGTATTTT; cdr3_aa: CASSTAGPKTDTQYF